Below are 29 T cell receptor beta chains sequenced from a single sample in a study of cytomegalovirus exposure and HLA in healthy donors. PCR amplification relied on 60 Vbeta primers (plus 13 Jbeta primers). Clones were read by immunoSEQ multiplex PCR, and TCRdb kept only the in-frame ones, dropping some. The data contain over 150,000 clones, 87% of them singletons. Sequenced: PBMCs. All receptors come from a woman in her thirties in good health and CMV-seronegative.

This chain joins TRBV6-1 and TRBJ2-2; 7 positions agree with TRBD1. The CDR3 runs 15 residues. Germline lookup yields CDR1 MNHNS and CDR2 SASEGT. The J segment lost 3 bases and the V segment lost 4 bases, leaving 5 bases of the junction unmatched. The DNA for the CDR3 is TGTGCCAGCAGTGCAGACAGGGCCCACACCGGGGAGCTGTTTTTT. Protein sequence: CASSADRAHTGELFF.

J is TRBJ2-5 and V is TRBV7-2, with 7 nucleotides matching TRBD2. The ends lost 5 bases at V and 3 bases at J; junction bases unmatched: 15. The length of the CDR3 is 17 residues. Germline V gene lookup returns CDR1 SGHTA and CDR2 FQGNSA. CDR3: CASSPTLPGGTEETQYF. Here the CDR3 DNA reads TGTGCCAGCAGCCCAACCCTCCCCGGGGGGACGGAAGAGACCCAGTACTTC.

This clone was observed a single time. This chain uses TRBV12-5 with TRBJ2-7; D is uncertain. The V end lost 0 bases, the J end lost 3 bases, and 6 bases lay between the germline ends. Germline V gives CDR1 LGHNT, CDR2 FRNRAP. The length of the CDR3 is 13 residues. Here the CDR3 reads CASGLVDFYEQYF. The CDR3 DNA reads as TGTGCTAGTGGTTTGGTAGACTTCTACGAGCAGTACTTC.

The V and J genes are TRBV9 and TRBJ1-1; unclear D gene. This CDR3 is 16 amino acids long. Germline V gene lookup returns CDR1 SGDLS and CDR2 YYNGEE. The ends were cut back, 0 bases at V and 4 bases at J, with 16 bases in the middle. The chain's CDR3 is CASSVVSHVLGTEAFF. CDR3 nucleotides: TGTGCCAGCAGCGTAGTGTCTCATGTTCTAGGCACTGAAGCTTTCTTT.

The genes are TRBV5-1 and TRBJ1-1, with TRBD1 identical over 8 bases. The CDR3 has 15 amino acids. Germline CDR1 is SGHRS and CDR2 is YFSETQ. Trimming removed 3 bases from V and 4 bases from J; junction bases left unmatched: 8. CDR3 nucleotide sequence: TGCGCCAGCAGCTCCTACAGGGGGGATGGCACTGAAGCTTTCTTT. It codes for CASSSYRGDGTEAFF.

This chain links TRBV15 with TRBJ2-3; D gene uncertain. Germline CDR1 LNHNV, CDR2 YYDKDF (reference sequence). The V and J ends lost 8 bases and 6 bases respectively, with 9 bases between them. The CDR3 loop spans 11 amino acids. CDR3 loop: CATRAVDTQYF. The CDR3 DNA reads TGTGCCACCCGCGCGGTGGATACGCAGTATTTT.

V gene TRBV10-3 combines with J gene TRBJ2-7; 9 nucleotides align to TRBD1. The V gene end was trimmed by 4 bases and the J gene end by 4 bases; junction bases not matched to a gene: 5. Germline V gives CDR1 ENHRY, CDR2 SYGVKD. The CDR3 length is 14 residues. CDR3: CAISGGQGEYEQYF. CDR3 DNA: TGTGCCATCAGTGGGGGACAGGGCGAATACGAGCAGTACTTC.

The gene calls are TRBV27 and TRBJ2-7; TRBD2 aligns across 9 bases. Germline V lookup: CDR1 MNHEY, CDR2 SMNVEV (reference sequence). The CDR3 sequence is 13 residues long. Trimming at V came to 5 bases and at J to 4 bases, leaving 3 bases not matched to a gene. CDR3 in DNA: TGTGCCAGCAGTGGCGGGGGGGCGTACGAGCAGTACTTC. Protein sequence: CASSGGGAYEQYF.

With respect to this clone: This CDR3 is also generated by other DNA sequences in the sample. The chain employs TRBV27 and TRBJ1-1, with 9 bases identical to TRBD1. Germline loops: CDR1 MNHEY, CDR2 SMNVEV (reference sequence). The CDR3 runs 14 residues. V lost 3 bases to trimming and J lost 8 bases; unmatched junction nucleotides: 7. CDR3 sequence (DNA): TGTGCCAGCAGTTTCGGACAGGGGTGGACCGAAGCTTTCTTT. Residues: CASSFGQGWTEAFF.

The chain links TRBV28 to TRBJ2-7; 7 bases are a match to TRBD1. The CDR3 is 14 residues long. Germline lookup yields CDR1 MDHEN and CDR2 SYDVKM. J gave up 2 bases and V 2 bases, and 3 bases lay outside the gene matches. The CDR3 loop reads CASSLRQGAYEQYF. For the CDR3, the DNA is TGTGCCAGCAGTTTACGGCAGGGGGCCTACGAGCAGTACTTC.

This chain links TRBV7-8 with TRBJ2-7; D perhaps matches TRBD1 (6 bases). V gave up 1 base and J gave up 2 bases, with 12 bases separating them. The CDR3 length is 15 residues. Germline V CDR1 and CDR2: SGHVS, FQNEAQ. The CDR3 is CASSLVGTGPYEQYF. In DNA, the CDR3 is TGTGCCAGCAGCTTAGTTGGTACAGGGCCCTACGAGCAGTACTTC.

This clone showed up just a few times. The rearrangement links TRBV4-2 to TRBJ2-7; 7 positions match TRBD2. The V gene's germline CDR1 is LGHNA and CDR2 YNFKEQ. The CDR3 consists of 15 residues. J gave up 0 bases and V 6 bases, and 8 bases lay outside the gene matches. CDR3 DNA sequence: TGTGCCAGCAGTCCGAGCGGGGCGAGCTCCTACGAGCAGTACTTC. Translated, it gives CASSPSGASSYEQYF.

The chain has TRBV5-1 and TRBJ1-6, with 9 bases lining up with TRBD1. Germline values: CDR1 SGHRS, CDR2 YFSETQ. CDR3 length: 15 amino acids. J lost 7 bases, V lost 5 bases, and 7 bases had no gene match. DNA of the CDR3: TGCGCCAGCAGGCCACAGGGGGCGAGAAATTCACCCCTCCACTTT. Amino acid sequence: CASRPQGARNSPLHF.

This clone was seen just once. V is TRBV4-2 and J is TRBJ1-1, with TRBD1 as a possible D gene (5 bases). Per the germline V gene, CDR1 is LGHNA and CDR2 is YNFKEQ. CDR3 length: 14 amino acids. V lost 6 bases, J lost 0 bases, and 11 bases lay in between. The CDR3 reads CASRKDNLNTEAFF. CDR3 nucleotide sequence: TGTGCCAGCAGAAAGGACAACCTGAACACTGAAGCTTTCTTT.

CDR3 protein: CASSEADRGTDTQYF. CDR3 DNA sequence: TGTGCCAGCAGTGAAGCCGACAGGGGAACAGATACGCAGTATTTT. The genes are TRBV6-1 and TRBJ2-3; 8 bases are a match to TRBD1. The CDR3 is made up of 15 amino acids. V lost 0 bases, J lost 3 bases, and 2 bases stayed unmatched. Germline assignment: CDR1 MNHNS and CDR2 SASEGT.

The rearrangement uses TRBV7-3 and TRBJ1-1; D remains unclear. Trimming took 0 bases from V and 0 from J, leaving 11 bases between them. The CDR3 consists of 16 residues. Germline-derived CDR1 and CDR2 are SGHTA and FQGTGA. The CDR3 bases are TGTGCCAGCAGCTTAACACCGGTTAATCTGAACACTGAAGCTTTCTTT. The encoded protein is CASSLTPVNLNTEAFF.

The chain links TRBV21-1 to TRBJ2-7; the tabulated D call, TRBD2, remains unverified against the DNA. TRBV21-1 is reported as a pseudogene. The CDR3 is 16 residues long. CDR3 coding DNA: TGTGCCAGCAGCAAAGTCGCTGGAGGGGAACTCTCCGAGCAGTACTTC. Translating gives CASSKVAGGELSEQYF.

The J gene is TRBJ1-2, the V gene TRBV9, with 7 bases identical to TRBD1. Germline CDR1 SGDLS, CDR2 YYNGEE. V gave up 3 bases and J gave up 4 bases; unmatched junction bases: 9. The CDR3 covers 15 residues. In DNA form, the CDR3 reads TGTGCCAGCAGCGCGCCGACAGGGATGACCTATGGCTACACCTTC. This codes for CASSAPTGMTYGYTF.

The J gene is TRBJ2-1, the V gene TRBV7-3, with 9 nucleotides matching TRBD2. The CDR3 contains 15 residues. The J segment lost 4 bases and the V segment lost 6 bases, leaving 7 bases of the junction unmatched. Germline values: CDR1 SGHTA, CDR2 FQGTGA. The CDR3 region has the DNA TGTGCCAGCAGGATATCTAGCGGGACTTACAATGAGCAGTTCTTC. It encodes CASRISSGTYNEQFF.

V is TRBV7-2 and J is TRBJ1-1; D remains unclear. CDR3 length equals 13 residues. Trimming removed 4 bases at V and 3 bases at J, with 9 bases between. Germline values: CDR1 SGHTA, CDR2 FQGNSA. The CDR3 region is CASSWTRDTEAFF. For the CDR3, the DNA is TGTGCCAGCAGCTGGACGCGGGACACTGAAGCTTTCTTT.

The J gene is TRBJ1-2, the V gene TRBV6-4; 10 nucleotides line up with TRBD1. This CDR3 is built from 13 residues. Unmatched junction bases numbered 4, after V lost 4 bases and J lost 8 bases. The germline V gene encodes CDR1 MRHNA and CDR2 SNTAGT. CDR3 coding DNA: TGTGCCAGCAGTGGGACAGGGGGTCGGGGCTACACCTTC. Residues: CASSGTGGRGYTF.

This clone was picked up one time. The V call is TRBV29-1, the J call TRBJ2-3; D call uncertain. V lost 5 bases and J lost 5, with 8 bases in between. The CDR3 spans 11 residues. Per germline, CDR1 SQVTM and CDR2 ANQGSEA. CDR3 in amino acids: CSVPLGDTQYF. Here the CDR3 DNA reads TGCAGCGTTCCGCTAGGAGATACGCAGTATTTT.

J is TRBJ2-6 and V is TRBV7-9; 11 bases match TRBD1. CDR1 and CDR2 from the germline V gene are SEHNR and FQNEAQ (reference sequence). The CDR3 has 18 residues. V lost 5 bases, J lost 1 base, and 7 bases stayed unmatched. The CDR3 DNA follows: TGTGCCAGCAGCCACCCCGGGACAGGGGGGTCTGGGGCCAACGTCCTGACTTTC. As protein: CASSHPGTGGSGANVLTF.

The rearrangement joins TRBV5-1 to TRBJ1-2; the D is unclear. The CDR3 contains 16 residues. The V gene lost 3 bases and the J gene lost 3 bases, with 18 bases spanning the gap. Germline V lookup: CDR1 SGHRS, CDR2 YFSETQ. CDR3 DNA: TGCGCCAGCAGCTCGGAGGAACAGCATTGGGACTATGGCTACACCTTC. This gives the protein CASSSEEQHWDYGYTF.

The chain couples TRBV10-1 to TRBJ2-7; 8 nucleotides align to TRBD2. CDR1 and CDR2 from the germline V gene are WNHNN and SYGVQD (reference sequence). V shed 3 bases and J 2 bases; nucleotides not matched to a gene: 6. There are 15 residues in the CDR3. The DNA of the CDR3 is TGCGCCAGCAGTGACACACTAGCGGCGCCCTACGAGCAGTACTTC. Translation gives CASSDTLAAPYEQYF.

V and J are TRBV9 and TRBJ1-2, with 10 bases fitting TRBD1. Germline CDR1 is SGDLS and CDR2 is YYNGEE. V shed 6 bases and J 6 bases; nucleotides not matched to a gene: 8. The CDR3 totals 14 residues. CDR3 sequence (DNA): TGTGCCAGCACCAGGGACAGGGGATTTAATGGCTACACCTTC. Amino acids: CASTRDRGFNGYTF.

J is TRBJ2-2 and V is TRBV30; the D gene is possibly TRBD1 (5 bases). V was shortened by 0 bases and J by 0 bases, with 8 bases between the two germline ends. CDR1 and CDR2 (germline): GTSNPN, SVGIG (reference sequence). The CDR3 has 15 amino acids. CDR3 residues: CAWSVQDANTGELFF. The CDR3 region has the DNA TGTGCCTGGAGTGTACAGGACGCGAACACCGGGGAGCTGTTTTTT.

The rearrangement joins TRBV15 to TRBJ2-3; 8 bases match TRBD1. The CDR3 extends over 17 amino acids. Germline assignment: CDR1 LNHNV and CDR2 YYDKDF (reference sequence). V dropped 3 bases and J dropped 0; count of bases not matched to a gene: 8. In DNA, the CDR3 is TGTGCCACCAGCAGGGACAGGGCCTCCCCTAGCACAGATACGCAGTATTTT. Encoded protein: CATSRDRASPSTDTQYF.

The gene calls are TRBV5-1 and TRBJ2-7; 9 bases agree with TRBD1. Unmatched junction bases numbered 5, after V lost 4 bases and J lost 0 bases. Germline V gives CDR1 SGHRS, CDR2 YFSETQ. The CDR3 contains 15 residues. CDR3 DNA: TGCGCCAGCAGCCCTCGGGACAGGGTCTCCTACGAGCAGTACTTC. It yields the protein CASSPRDRVSYEQYF.